What follows is one TCR beta chain and its context. J lost 5 bases, V lost 5 bases, and 8 bases had no gene match. Looked up from germline, CDR1 is MNHEY and CDR2 is SVGAGI. CDR3 length: 15 amino acids. These data come from a study of Ad26.COV2.S vaccination and SARS-CoV-2 variants. Documented treatment: roughly 19 received Ad26.COV2.S at low or high dose, single or two shots; 5 received placebo; per-sample allocation not given. Material that was analyzed had been drawn on day 63 after the first vaccine or placebo injection. Generated by immunoSEQ multiplex PCR, the TCRdb table keeps only in-frame clones and is missing some. The sample carries about 680,000 clones, about 90% recorded once.

The chain is built from TRBV6-5 and TRBJ2-5; 10 bases are a match to TRBD2. Specimen: peripheral blood, collected in a trial of Ad26.COV2.S vaccine versus placebo. The TCR was taken from a person between 18 and 59 years old who received the Ad26.COV2.S COVID-19 vaccine or a placebo. The CDR3 DNA is TGTGCCAGCAGTCCCCTAGGACTAGCGGCGGAGACCCAGTACTTC. This gives the protein CASSPLGLAAETQYF.